The T cell receptor (beta chain) described here comes from a study of spatial heterogeneity in lung cancer. Time point specified: sample taken at primary tumor resection. Tumor, nontumor lung or frozen PBMC supplied whole RNA, sequenced without sorting. Trimming left V 8 bases short and J 8 bases short, with 19 bases between. The length of the CDR3 is 14 residues. Ten or more counts support this clonotype. TCRdb redid the calling of the 5' RACE reads with MiXCR, one entry per CDR3 protein. The data contain over 9,500 distinct CDR3 sequences, about 15% of them seen just once; the ten biggest clones take up roughly half.

V gene TRBV12-3 or TRBV12-4 combines with J gene TRBJ2-1, with D possibly matching TRBD1 (6 bases). The clonotype originates from a male donor with early-stage non-small cell lung cancer. Sample: PBMCs, taken at surgery. In DNA, the CDR3 is TGTGCCAGCGCCTCGGACAGTCTTTCCGATGAGCAGTTCTTC. Protein sequence: CASASDSLSDEQFF.